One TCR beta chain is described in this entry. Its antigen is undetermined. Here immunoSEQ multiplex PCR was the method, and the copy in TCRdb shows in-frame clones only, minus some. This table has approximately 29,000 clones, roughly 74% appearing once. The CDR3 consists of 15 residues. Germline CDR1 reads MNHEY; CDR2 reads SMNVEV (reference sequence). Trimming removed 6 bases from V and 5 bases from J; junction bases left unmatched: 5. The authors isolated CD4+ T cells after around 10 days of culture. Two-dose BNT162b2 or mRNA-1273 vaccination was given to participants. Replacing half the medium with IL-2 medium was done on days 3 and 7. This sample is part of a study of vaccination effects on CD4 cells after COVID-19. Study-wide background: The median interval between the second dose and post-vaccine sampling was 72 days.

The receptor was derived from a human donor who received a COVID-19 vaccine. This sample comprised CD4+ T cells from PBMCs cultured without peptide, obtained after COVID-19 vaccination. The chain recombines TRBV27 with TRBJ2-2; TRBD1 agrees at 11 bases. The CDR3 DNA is TGTGCCAGCAGGACCGGGACAGGGGGTACCGGGGAGCTGTTTTTT. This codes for CASRTGTGGTGELFF.